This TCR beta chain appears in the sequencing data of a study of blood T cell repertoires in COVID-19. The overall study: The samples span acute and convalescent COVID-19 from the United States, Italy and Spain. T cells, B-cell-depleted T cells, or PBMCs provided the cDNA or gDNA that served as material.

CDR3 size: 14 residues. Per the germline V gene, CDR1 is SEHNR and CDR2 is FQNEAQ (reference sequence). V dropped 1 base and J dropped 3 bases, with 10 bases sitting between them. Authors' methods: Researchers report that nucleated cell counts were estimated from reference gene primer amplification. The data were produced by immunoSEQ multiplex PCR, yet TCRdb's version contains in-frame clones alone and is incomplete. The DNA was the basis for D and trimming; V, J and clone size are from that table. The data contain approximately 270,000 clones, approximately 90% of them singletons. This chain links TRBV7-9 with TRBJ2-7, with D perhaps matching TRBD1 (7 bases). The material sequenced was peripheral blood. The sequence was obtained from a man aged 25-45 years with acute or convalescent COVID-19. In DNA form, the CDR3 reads TGTGCCAGCAGCTTAGGGCAGGGGGGCTACGAGCAGTACTTC. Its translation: CASSLGQGGYEQYF. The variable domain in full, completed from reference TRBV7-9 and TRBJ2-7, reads DTGVSQNPRHKITKRGQNVTFRCDPISEHNRLYWYRQTLGQGPEFLTYFQNEAQLEKSRLLSDRFSAERPKGSFSTLEIQRTEQGDSAMYLCASSLGQGGYEQYFGPGTRLTVT.